The T cell receptor beta chain described here comes from a study of neurological immune-mediated disorders. 5'RACE with 10-nucleotide random UMIs produced the cDNA. TCRdb recomputed calls from the 5' RACE reads with MiXCR, one row per CDR3 protein. Counted here are roughly 39,000 distinct CDR3 sequences, around 7% occurring once; the ten biggest clones make up around 6%. CD4+ or CD8+ T cells at a count of around 910,000 served as input for the sorted libraries. This clonotype was counted ten times or more. What it recognizes is unknown. The V and J ends lost 1 base and 8 bases respectively, with 9 bases between them. Germline CDR1 and CDR2: SGHVS and FQNEAQ. The CDR3 contains 13 residues. General observations from the study: Falling below healthy controls, multiple sclerosis showed the least TCR clonal expansion, while HTLV-1-associated myelopathy showed the most.

Sequencing input: CD4+ T cells from blood. The gene calls are TRBV7-8 and TRBJ2-1; D ambiguous. The TCR was taken from a man in his fifties in good health. Written as DNA, the CDR3 is TGTGCCAGCAGCTTAGGAGCAGGATATGAGCAGTTCTTC. It yields the protein CASSLGAGYEQFF.